The 15 T cell receptor beta chains presented below share a single source sample, sequenced in a study of neurological immune-mediated disorders. TCRdb redid the calling of the 5' RACE reads with MiXCR, one entry per CDR3 protein. The profile covers 87,000 or so distinct CDR3 sequences, with 3.5% to 4% appearing a single time and 5.5% to 6.5% taken by the ten largest. The source material was PBMCs. These receptors were obtained from a woman between 18 and 30 years old with multiple sclerosis.

In its sample, this clonotype was seen many times. J is TRBJ2-1 and V is TRBV20-1; TRBD2 matches at 8 bases. V shed 6 bases and J 4 bases; nucleotides not matched to a gene: 2. The CDR3 has 12 residues. CDR1 and CDR2 (germline): DFQATT, SNEGSKA (reference sequence). In DNA, the CDR3 is TGCAGTGCGCAGCGGGAGTACAATGAGCAGTTCTTC. This encodes CSAQREYNEQFF.

This clonotype was counted many times. The genes are TRBV3-1 and TRBJ2-7; 11 positions agree with TRBD1. The germline V gene encodes CDR1 LGHDT and CDR2 YNNKEL (reference sequence). Germline trimming cut 4 bases from V and 3 bases from J; bases unmatched to any gene: 5. This CDR3 is built from 15 residues. The CDR3 sequence: CASSPHGTGGYEQYF. The CDR3 region has the DNA TGTGCCAGCAGCCCTCACGGGACAGGGGGCTACGAGCAGTACTTC.

This clonotype was recorded many times. The rearrangement uses TRBV29-1 and TRBJ1-1; 11 positions agree with TRBD1. The ends lost 6 bases at V and 11 bases at J; junction bases unmatched: 8. The CDR3 runs to 12 residues. Germline V gene data show CDR1 as SQVTM and CDR2 as ANQGSEA. CDR3 DNA sequence: TGCAGCGTCCCGGACAGGGGGCTCGGGGCTTTCTTT. It translates to CSVPDRGLGAFF.

There are many counts of this clonotype. The V call is TRBV6-1, the J call TRBJ2-3; 7 bases match TRBD2. CDR3 size: 16 residues. V dropped 6 bases and J dropped 7; count of bases not matched to a gene: 16. Germline assignment: CDR1 MNHNS and CDR2 SASEGT. CDR3 in amino acids: CASSPGFEGGLNTQYF. CDR3 sequence (DNA): TGTGCCAGCAGCCCCGGTTTTGAGGGAGGGCTTAATACGCAGTATTTT.

A few counts support this clonotype. One end of the junction fails to match germline, which may point to a read error. CDR3 loop: CSARLTRFNSTLNF. The DNA of the CDR3 is TGCAGTGCTAGATTAACACGTTTCAATTCAACCCTCAACTTT. The chain carries TRBV20-1 and TRBJ1-6; no clear D. This CDR3 is built from 14 residues. The germline CDR1 and CDR2 sequences are DFQATT and SNEGSKA (reference sequence).

This clonotype showed up many times. J is TRBJ2-5 and V is TRBV7-9, with D perhaps matching TRBD2 (5 bases). CDR3 size: 15 residues. Per the germline V gene, CDR1 is SEHNR and CDR2 is FQNEAQ (reference sequence). V was trimmed by 0 bases and J by 7 bases, leaving 15 bases between them. The CDR3 loop is CASSLAAAAGGTQYF. The CDR3 DNA follows: TGTGCCAGCAGCTTAGCGGCGGCGGCGGGCGGGACCCAGTACTTC.

This clonotype came up many times. The V call is TRBV9, the J call TRBJ2-7, with D tentatively TRBD1 (5 bases). The V and J ends lost 0 bases and 0 bases respectively, with 10 bases between them. The germline CDR1 and CDR2 sequences are SGDLS and YYNGEE. The CDR3 has 15 residues. The DNA of the CDR3 is TGTGCCAGCAGCGTAGCACAGGACCTCTCCTACGAGCAGTACTTC. This encodes CASSVAQDLSYEQYF.

This clonotype was seen only a few times. One end of the junction fails to match germline, which may point to a read error. The rearrangement links TRBV5-5 to TRBJ1-6; TRBD1 aligns across 7 bases. Germline V gene lookup returns CDR1 SGHKS and CDR2 YYEKEE (reference sequence). The CDR3 has 15 amino acids. The CDR3 DNA is TGTGCCAGCAGCTCACAGGGGAAATATAATTCAACCCTCAACTTT. It specifies CASSSQGKYNSTLNF.

This clonotype occurred many times. This chain links TRBV12-3 or TRBV12-4 with TRBJ1-4, with a possible D match to TRBD1 (6 bases). Trimming stripped 6 bases from V and 3 bases from J, with 14 bases between. The CDR3 consists of 15 residues. The DNA for the CDR3 is TGTGCCAGCAGCCCTAGGACAGAATCTAATGAAAAACTGTTTTTT. Translating it yields CASSPRTESNEKLFF.

This clonotype was picked up many times. The chain recombines TRBV29-1 with TRBJ2-6; D unresolved. V was pared by 0 bases and J by 3 bases, with 12 bases between. This CDR3 is 16 amino acids long. Germline V CDR1 and CDR2: SQVTM, ANQGSEA. CDR3 sequence: CSVEDAGVFGANVLTF. In DNA form, the CDR3 reads TGCAGCGTTGAAGATGCTGGGGTATTTGGGGCCAACGTCCTGACTTTC.

This clonotype was found many times. This sequence joins TRBV4-1 and TRBJ2-3; D is possibly TRBD2 (7 bases). In germline, CDR1 is MGHRA, CDR2 YSYEKL. Trimming left V 1 base short and J 2 bases short, with 13 bases between. The CDR3 totals 16 residues. This chain's CDR3 is CASSQGGGHPTDTQYF. CDR3 coding DNA: TGCGCCAGCAGCCAAGGCGGGGGCCATCCCACAGATACGCAGTATTTT.

This clonotype showed up many times. The chain combines TRBV20-1 with TRBJ1-5; 10 bases line up with TRBD1. The germline V gene encodes CDR1 DFQATT and CDR2 SNEGSKA (reference sequence). The junction had 10 bases not matched to a gene; V was cut back by 5 bases and J by 6 bases. The CDR3 is 15 amino acids. The CDR3 sequence is CSALAGTGALQPQHF. DNA of the CDR3: TGCAGTGCTTTAGCCGGGACAGGGGCCCTTCAGCCCCAGCATTTT.

This clonotype has ten or more counts. For the CDR3, the DNA is TGTGCCATCAGTGAGTCAGGGGGTGGGAACAATCAGCCCCAGCATTTT. Protein product: CAISESGGGNNQPQHF. The genes are TRBV10-3 and TRBJ1-5, with a possible D match to TRBD1 (6 bases). V shed 0 bases and J shed 3 bases, with 12 bases lying between them. Germline assignment: CDR1 ENHRY and CDR2 SYGVKD. CDR3 length: 16 residues.

This clonotype came up many times. The V gene is TRBV29-1, the J gene TRBJ1-2, with 7 bases lining up with TRBD1. The CDR3 is made up of 16 amino acids. CDR1 is SQVTM and CDR2 is ANQGSEA in the germline V gene. V was pared by 6 bases and J by 2 bases, with 15 bases of the junction left unmatched. CDR3 region: CSVRGSGQRTNYGYTF. The CDR3 DNA is TGCAGCGTCCGCGGGTCGGGACAGCGTACGAACTATGGCTACACCTTC. Full variable domain (missing parts from reference TRBV29-1 and TRBJ1-2): SAVISQKPSRDICQRGTSLTIQCQVDSQVTMMFWYRQQPGQSLTLIATANQGSEATYESGFVIDKFPISRPNLTFSTLTVSNMSPEDSSIYLCSVRGSGQRTNYGYTFGSGTRLTVV.

This clonotype occurred many times. The chain carries TRBV6-6 and TRBJ1-2; possibly TRBD1 for D (6 bases). V lost 2 bases to trimming and J lost 3 bases, with 13 bases between them. Germline values: CDR1 MNHNY, CDR2 SVGAGI (reference sequence). The CDR3 spans 15 residues. CDR3 protein: CASSYGPGADYGYTF. The CDR3 bases are TGTGCCAGCAGTTACGGTCCGGGGGCAGACTATGGCTACACCTTC.